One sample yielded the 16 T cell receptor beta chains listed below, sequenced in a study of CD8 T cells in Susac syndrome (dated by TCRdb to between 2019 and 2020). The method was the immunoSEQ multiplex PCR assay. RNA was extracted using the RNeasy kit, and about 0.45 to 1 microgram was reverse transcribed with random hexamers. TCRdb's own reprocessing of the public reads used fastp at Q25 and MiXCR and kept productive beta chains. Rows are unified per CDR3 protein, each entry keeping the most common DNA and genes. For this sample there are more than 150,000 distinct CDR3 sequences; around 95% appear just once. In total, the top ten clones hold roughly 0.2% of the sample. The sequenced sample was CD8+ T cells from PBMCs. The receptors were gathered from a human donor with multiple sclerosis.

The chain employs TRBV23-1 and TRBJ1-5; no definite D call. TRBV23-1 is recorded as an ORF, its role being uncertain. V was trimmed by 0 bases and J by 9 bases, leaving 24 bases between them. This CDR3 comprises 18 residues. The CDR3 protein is CASSQSANPHISNGPQHF. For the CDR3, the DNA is TGCGCCAGCAGTCAATCCGCGAACCCCCACATATCCAATGGGCCCCAGCATTTT.

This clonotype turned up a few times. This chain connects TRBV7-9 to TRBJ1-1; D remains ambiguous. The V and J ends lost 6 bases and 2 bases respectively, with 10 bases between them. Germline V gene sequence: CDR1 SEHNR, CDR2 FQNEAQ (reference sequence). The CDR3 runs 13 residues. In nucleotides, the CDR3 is TGTGCCAGCAGTCCCGTGGACAACACTGAAGCTTTCTTT. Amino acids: CASSPVDNTEAFF.

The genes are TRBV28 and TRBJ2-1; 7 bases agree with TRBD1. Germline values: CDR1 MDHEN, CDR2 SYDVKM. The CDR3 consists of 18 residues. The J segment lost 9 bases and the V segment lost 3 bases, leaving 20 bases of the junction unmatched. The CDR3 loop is CASSFSGRDSTYVGEQFF. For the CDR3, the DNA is TGTGCCAGCAGTTTTTCGGGCAGGGACAGTACTTACGTGGGTGAGCAGTTCTTC.

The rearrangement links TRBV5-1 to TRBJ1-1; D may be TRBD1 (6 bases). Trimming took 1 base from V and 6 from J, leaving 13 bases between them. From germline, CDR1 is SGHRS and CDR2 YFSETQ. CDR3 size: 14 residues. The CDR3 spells CASSLWAGTPEAFF. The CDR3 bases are TGCGCCAGCAGCTTGTGGGCCGGGACACCTGAAGCTTTCTTT. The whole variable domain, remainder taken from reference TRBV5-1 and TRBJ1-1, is KAGVTQTPRYLIKTRGQQVTLSCSPISGHRSVSWYQQTPGQGLQFLFEYFSETQRNKGNFPGRFSGRQFSNSRSEMNVSTLELGDSALYLCASSLWAGTPEAFFGQGTRLTVV.

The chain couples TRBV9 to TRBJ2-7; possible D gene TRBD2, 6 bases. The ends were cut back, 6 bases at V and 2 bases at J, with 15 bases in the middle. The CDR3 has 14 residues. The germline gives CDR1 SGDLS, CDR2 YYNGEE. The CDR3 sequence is CASTEGSGPYEQYF. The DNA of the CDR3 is TGTGCCAGCACCGAGGGTAGCGGACCCTACGAGCAGTACTTC.

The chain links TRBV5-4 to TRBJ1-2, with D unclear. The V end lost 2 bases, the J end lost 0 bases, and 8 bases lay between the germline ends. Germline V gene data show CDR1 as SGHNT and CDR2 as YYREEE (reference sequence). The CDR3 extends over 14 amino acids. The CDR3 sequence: CASSFYSANYGYTF. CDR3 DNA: TGTGCCAGCAGCTTTTATTCGGCTAACTATGGCTACACCTTC.

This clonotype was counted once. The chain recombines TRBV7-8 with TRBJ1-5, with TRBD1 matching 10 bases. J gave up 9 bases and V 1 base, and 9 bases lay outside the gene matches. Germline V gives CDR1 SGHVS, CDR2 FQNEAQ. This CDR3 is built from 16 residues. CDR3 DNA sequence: TGTGCCAGCAGCTTAGTAAAGGGGACAGGGGTTGGGCCCCAGCATTTT. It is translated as CASSLVKGTGVGPQHF.

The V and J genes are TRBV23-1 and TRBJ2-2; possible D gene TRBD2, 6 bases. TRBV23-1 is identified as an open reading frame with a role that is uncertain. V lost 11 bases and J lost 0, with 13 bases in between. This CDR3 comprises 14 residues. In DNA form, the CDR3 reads TGCGCCCGCGGGGTTTACGCGAACACCGGGGAGCTGTTTTTT. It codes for CARGVYANTGELFF.

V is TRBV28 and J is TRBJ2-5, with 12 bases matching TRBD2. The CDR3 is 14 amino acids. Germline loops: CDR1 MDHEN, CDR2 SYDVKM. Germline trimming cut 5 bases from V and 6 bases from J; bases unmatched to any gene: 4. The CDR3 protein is CASSRTSGMKTQYF. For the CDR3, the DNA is TGTGCCAGCAGTAGGACTAGCGGGATGAAGACCCAGTACTTC.

The CDR3: CSVETPQNTEAFF. Written as DNA, the CDR3 is TGCAGCGTTGAAACCCCTCAGAACACTGAAGCTTTCTTT. V and J are TRBV29-1 and TRBJ1-1; D gene unclear. CDR3 size: 13 residues. Germline V gene sequence: CDR1 SQVTM, CDR2 ANQGSEA. V was cut by 2 bases and J by 1 base, with 8 bases left in between. Combining the CDR3 with reference TRBV29-1 and TRBJ1-1 gives the whole variable domain SAVISQKPSRDICQRGTSLTIQCQVDSQVTMMFWYRQQPGQSLTLIATANQGSEATYESGFVIDKFPISRPNLTFSTLTVSNMSPEDSSIYLCSVETPQNTEAFFGQGTRLTVV.

CDR3 sequence (DNA): TGTGCCAGCAGCGCCCCGGGACAGGGGTCCGAGACCCAGTACTTC. Its protein is CASSAPGQGSETQYF. The chain is built from TRBV7-9 and TRBJ2-5; 10 bases match TRBD1. CDR3 length equals 15 residues. Germline CDR1 and CDR2: SEHNR and FQNEAQ (reference sequence). With 5 bases clipped from V and 5 bases from J, the junction kept 8 bases outside the gene matches.

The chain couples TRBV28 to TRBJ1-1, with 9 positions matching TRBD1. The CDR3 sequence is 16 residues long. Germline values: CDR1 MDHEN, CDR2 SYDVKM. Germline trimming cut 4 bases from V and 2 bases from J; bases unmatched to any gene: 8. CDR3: CASSSWTGVGNTEAFF. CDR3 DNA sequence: TGTGCCAGCAGTTCCTGGACAGGGGTAGGTAACACTGAAGCTTTCTTT.

In DNA form, the CDR3 reads TGCAGTGCCAGACCTCAGGGGGCTGGCACTGAAGCTTTCTTT. It yields the protein CSARPQGAGTEAFF. The rearrangement joins TRBV20-1 to TRBJ1-1; 8 bases agree with TRBD1. Germline trimming cut 6 bases from V and 4 bases from J; bases unmatched to any gene: 10. The CDR3 runs 14 residues. Per germline, CDR1 DFQATT and CDR2 SNEGSKA (reference sequence).

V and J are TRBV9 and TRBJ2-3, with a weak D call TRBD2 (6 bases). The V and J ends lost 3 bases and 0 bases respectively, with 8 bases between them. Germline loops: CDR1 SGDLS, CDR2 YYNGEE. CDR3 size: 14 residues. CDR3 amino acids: CASSGSGSTDTQYF. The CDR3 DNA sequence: TGTGCCAGCAGCGGTAGCGGAAGCACAGATACGCAGTATTTT.

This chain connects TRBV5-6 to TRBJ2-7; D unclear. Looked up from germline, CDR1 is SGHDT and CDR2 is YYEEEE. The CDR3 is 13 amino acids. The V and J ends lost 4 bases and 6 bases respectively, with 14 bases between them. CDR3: CASSPPTHTEQYF. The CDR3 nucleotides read TGTGCCAGCAGCCCGCCGACCCATACCGAGCAGTACTTC.

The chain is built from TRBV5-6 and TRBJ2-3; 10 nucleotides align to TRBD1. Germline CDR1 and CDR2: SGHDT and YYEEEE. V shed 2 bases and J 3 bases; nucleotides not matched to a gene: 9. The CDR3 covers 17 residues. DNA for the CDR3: TGTGCCAGCAGCTTCTGGCCGGGACAGGGGTGGACAGATACGCAGTATTTT. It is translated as CASSFWPGQGWTDTQYF.